This T cell receptor (beta chain) derives from a study of blood T cell repertoires in COVID-19. Overall study context: Collection of acute and convalescent COVID-19 samples took place in the United States, Italy and Spain. From T cells, B-cell-depleted T cells, or PBMCs came the material, which was cDNA or gDNA.

Germline V gene data show CDR1 as SGHRS and CDR2 as YFSETQ. The CDR3 loop spans 15 amino acids. Between the trimmed V and J ends, which lost 0 bases and 2 bases, there was a span of 8 bases. In the study's own analysis: The assay estimated nucleated cells by amplifying reference gene primers. Produced via immunoSEQ multiplex PCR; TCRdb's table is partial and in-frame only. The V and J calls and clone size come from that table; D and trimming were worked out from the DNA. The table has some 100,000 clones, around 87% seen once. Sequencing was carried out using peripheral blood. This chain links TRBV5-1 with TRBJ2-2, with D possibly matching TRBD1 (5 bases). The receptor was derived from a woman aged 25 to 39 with acute or convalescent COVID-19. CDR3: CASSLGQLNTGELFF. The CDR3 region has the DNA TGCGCCAGCAGCTTGGGACAGTTAAACACCGGGGAGCTGTTTTTT.